These 22 T cell receptor beta chains were all obtained from the same sample, sequenced in a study of post-analysis software for immune sequencing data. Study outcomes and limitations: Four to six TRBV segments appeared more often in patients than in controls, and TRBV5-6, TRBV5-1 and TRBV20-1 were among these.

These TCRs' antigens remain unknown. Researchers reported that TCR beta cDNA libraries carried unique molecular identifiers. TCRdb reprocessed the PCR reads via MiXCR and lists one record per CDR3 protein. The sample holds hundreds of thousands of distinct CDR3 sequences, approximately 59% seen once. The sequenced sample consisted of blood. The receptors shown here come from a girl aged 2 to 10 with multiple sclerosis.

This rearrangement joins TRBV12-5 to TRBJ2-4; D gene uncertain. The assigned J gene may be wrong: the sequence end matches TRBJ2-7 better. The V gene's germline CDR1 is LGHNT and CDR2 FRNRAP. The CDR3 runs 12 residues. The CDR3 coding sequence is TGTGCTAGTGGTTACCAGGAATACGAGCAGTACTTC. Translation: CASGYQEYEQYF.

This clonotype has just one count. The chain uses TRBV29-1 and TRBJ2-1; 7 positions agree with TRBD2. V trimming: 4 bases; J trimming: 6 bases; junction bases outside the gene matches: 6. CDR3 length equals 13 residues. The germline CDR1 and CDR2 sequences are SQVTM and ANQGSEA. The CDR3 sequence: CSVVDGGGNEQFF. The CDR3 nucleotides are TGCAGCGTTGTGGATGGGGGGGGCAATGAGCAGTTCTTC.

The V gene is TRBV9, the J gene TRBJ2-3, with a possible D match to TRBD2 (5 bases). Trimming removed 3 bases from V and 8 bases from J, with 19 bases in between. Per the germline V gene, CDR1 is SGDLS and CDR2 is YYNGEE. The CDR3 is made up of 15 amino acids. The CDR3 region has the DNA TGTGCCAGCAGCGGTGGATCGGGGTCGGCAGGTACGCAGTATTTT. It translates to CASSGGSGSAGTQYF.

This clonotype was counted between two and nine times. The V call is TRBV20-1, the J call TRBJ2-4, with D perhaps TRBD2 (6 bases). The CDR3 runs to 20 residues. The germline gives CDR1 DFQATT, CDR2 SNEGSKA (reference sequence). V was trimmed by 2 bases and J by 0 bases, leaving 26 bases between them. The CDR3 here is CSARPTTSGRQLLAKNIQYF. As DNA, the CDR3 is TGCAGTGCTAGACCGACGACCAGCGGGCGACAACTTCTAGCCAAAAACATTCAGTACTTC.

This chain links TRBV14 with TRBJ2-3; D may match TRBD1 or TRBD2 (5 bases each). This CDR3 is 16 amino acids long. Trimming removed 5 bases at V and 0 bases at J, with 15 bases between. CDR1 and CDR2 from the germline V gene are SGHDN and FVKESK. The CDR3 DNA reads as TGTGCCAGCAGCACCTTACCGGGACGGAGCACAGATACGCAGTATTTT. Encoded protein: CASSTLPGRSTDTQYF.

The chain is built from TRBV20-1 and TRBJ2-5; D remains ambiguous. The CDR3 covers 14 residues. Germline values: CDR1 DFQATT, CDR2 SNEGSKA (reference sequence). V gave up 3 bases and J gave up 2 bases, with 13 bases separating them. This CDR3 reads CSASRPGLQETQYF. CDR3 bases: TGCAGTGCTAGCCGGCCGGGCTTACAAGAGACCCAGTACTTC.

The V call is TRBV4-2, the J call TRBJ1-5; D is ambiguous. V lost 5 bases, J lost 0 bases, and 11 bases lay in between. The germline V gene encodes CDR1 LGHNA and CDR2 YNFKEQ. The CDR3 covers 15 residues. The CDR3 nucleotides are TGTGCCAGCAGCTCAAGGTCAGATAGCAATCAGCCCCAGCATTTT. Protein product: CASSSRSDSNQPQHF.

V is TRBV15 and J is TRBJ1-4; D gene ambiguous. Germline-derived CDR1 and CDR2 are LNHNV and YYDKDF (reference sequence). V gave up 3 bases and J gave up 0 bases, with 14 bases separating them. The CDR3 is 17 residues long. The CDR3 nucleotides are TGTGCCACCAGCAGGCGCCCCCATGTTGCAACTAATGAAAAACTGTTTTTT. The encoded protein is CATSRRPHVATNEKLFF.

The rearrangement joins TRBV12-3 or TRBV12-4 to TRBJ1-1; 11 bases are a match to TRBD1. This CDR3 has 16 amino acids. Trimming took 5 bases from V and 4 from J; bases not matched to a gene: 9. Here the CDR3 DNA reads TGTGCCAGCAGTCGGACAGGGGGCCTTGGGGGCACTGAAGCTTTCTTT. The encoded protein is CASSRTGGLGGTEAFF.

The rearrangement joins TRBV4-3 to TRBJ2-1; D is undetermined. TRBJ2-7 matches the DNA end more closely, so the J call is doubtful. The CDR3 has 14 residues. Germline V gene sequence: CDR1 LGHNA, CDR2 YSLEER. CDR3 residues: CASSRQMGNREQYF. Here the CDR3 DNA reads TGCGCCAGCAGCCGACAAATGGGGAATCGTGAGCAGTACTTC.

A single count supports this clonotype. The chain is built from TRBV7-2 and TRBJ2-1; TRBD2 might be the D (6 bases). In germline, CDR1 is SGHTA, CDR2 FQGNSA. Trimming removed 6 bases at V and 5 bases at J, with 23 bases between. The CDR3 totals 17 residues. This chain's CDR3 is CASRRTPGLDLNNEQFF. CDR3 bases: TGTGCCAGCAGAAGAACTCCGGGACTCGATCTTAACAATGAGCAGTTCTTC.

The chain joins TRBV5-1 to TRBJ1-2; possible D gene TRBD1, 5 bases. V was pared by 3 bases and J by 9 bases, with 18 bases between. The CDR3 loop spans 14 amino acids. Germline CDR1 is SGHRS and CDR2 is YFSETQ. In DNA, the CDR3 is TGCGCCAGCAGCTCTACCCAGGGACTTCACAGCTACACCTTC. This gives the protein CASSSTQGLHSYTF.

The chain employs TRBV20-1 and TRBJ2-7; 7 bases are shared with TRBD1. Germline trimming cut 3 bases from V and 5 bases from J; bases unmatched to any gene: 10. The CDR3 covers 14 residues. Germline CDR1 is DFQATT and CDR2 is SNEGSKA (reference sequence). The CDR3 DNA sequence: TGCAGTGCTAGTGGAAGGACAGGTCTCCACGAGCAGTACTTC. Amino acids: CSASGRTGLHEQYF.

The chain has TRBV4-3 and TRBJ1-2; no definite D call. The V gene lost 4 bases and the J gene lost 4 bases, with 13 bases spanning the gap. The germline V gene has CDR1 LGHNA and CDR2 YSLEER. This CDR3 is 14 amino acids long. The CDR3 sequence: CASSPRMDPYGYTF. CDR3 coding DNA: TGCGCCAGCAGCCCTCGGATGGATCCCTATGGCTACACCTTC.

The chain joins TRBV7-2 to TRBJ2-5; possible D gene TRBD2, 7 bases. The germline CDR1 and CDR2 sequences are SGHTA and FQGNSA. V was pared by 1 base and J by 9 bases, with 18 bases between. CDR3 size: 15 residues. CDR3 sequence: CASSLGLAEGGAQYF. CDR3 nucleotides: TGTGCCAGCAGCTTAGGGCTAGCGGAGGGGGGGGCCCAGTACTTC. The entire variable domain, with the rest obtained from reference TRBV7-2 and TRBJ2-5, is as follows: GAGVSQSPSNKVTEKGKDVELRCDPISGHTALYWYRQSLGQGLEFLIYFQGNSAPDKSGLPSDRFSAERTGGSVSTLTIQRTQQEDSAVYLCASSLGLAEGGAQYFGPGTRLLVL.

This clonotype was found a few times. The chain combines TRBV5-1 with TRBJ2-3, with D possibly matching TRBD2 (5 bases). The CDR3 runs to 15 residues. Per germline, CDR1 SGHRS and CDR2 YFSETQ. V shed 4 bases and J shed 2 bases, with 14 bases lying between them. The CDR3 region is CASSPRGADTDTQYF. The CDR3 DNA sequence: TGCGCCAGCAGCCCCCGGGGAGCGGACACAGATACGCAGTATTTT.

The chain has TRBV5-6 and TRBJ2-3; D tentatively fits TRBD1 or TRBD2 (5 bases each). In germline, CDR1 is SGHDT, CDR2 YYEEEE. The germline V and J ends were trimmed by 4 bases and 4 bases, with 10 bases remaining between them. The CDR3 spans 13 residues. This chain's CDR3 is CASSRREPDTQYF. CDR3 DNA sequence: TGTGCCAGCAGCCGCAGGGAGCCAGATACGCAGTATTTT.

The rearrangement uses TRBV6-5 and TRBJ2-1; TRBD1 matches at 7 bases. CDR1 and CDR2 (germline): MNHEY, SVGAGI. The CDR3 consists of 14 residues. V lost 5 bases, J lost 7 bases, and 8 bases stayed unmatched. This chain's CDR3 is CASSARQGWNEQFF. CDR3 bases: TGTGCCAGCAGTGCCCGACAGGGCTGGAATGAGCAGTTCTTC.

The rearrangement joins TRBV20-1 to TRBJ1-4, with a tentative D call TRBD1 (5 bases). V was shortened by 3 bases and J by 8 bases, with 7 bases between the two germline ends. CDR3 length equals 11 residues. Germline CDR1 is DFQATT and CDR2 is SNEGSKA (reference sequence). In DNA, the CDR3 is TGCAGTGCTAGTCGGACAGAAAAACTGTTTTTT. Translated, it gives CSASRTEKLFF.

V and J are TRBV5-1 and TRBJ2-1; D might be TRBD2 (5 bases). This CDR3 contains 15 residues. V was clipped by 4 bases and J by 5 bases, with 16 bases between them. Germline loops: CDR1 SGHRS, CDR2 YFSETQ. This chain's CDR3 is CASSRQFTRNNEQFF. Here the CDR3 DNA reads TGCGCCAGCAGCCGACAATTTACTAGAAACAATGAGCAGTTCTTC.

There are a few counts of this clonotype. The chain uses TRBV25-1 and TRBJ2-3; D is unclear. Trimming removed 3 bases at V and 4 bases at J, with 17 bases between. Germline values: CDR1 MGHDK, CDR2 SYGVNS. The CDR3 has 16 amino acids. In nucleotides, the CDR3 is TGTGCCAGCAGTGATGGTAGGCAGTGGTCAGCAGATACGCAGTATTTT. Amino acids: CASSDGRQWSADTQYF.

The chain carries TRBV3-1 and TRBJ1-2; tentative D call: TRBD1 (5 bases). This CDR3 region has 14 residues. Per germline, CDR1 LGHDT and CDR2 YNNKEL (reference sequence). V lost 7 bases and J 2 bases, leaving 14 bases between the germline ends. The CDR3 sequence is CASTLTGLNYGYTF. The CDR3 DNA sequence: TGTGCCAGCACCTTAACAGGCCTCAACTATGGCTACACCTTC. The full variable domain, with the rest looked up from reference TRBV3-1 and TRBJ1-2, is DTAVSQTPKYLVTQMGNDKSIKCEQNLGHDTMYWYKQDSKKFLKIMFSYNNKELIINETVPNRFSPKSPDKAHLNLHINSLELGDSAVYFCASTLTGLNYGYTFGSGTRLTVV.